Listed below are T cell receptor beta chains from one sample, sequenced in a study of cytomegalovirus exposure and HLA in healthy donors. Method: immunoSEQ multiplex PCR; TCRdb's copy keeps in-frame clones and lacks some. The sample carries just over 150,000 clones, around 80% recorded once. The source material was PBMCs. The receptors here all came from a male donor in good health and CMV-seropositive. Both conserved end residues are part of each CDR3. The order of the fields is V gene, clone size, D gene, J gene, CDR3 DNA, CDR3 protein. A D gene is named only where the DNA matches it firmly. Clone size is given for some rows only: seen once, a few or many times, or a class if the clone is expanded.

v_call: TRBV9; clone_size: few; d_call: TRBD1; j_call: TRBJ1-3; cdr3_nt: TGTGCCAGCAGCGTAGGACAGGGCGACGGAAACACCATATATTTT; cdr3_aa: CASSVGQGDGNTIYF
v_call: TRBV11-3; clone_size: .; d_call: .; j_call: TRBJ2-1; cdr3_nt: TGTGCCAGCAGCTTAGGGGGGGGCGGGAGCTCCAATGAGCAGTTCTTC; cdr3_aa: CASSLGGGGSSNEQFF
v_call: TRBV5-1; clone_size: .; d_call: TRBD2; j_call: TRBJ2-1; cdr3_nt: TGCGCCAGCAGCCCCACCTCAGCGGGGGCCTACAATGAGCAGTTCTTC; cdr3_aa: CASSPTSAGAYNEQFF
v_call: TRBV19; clone_size: once; d_call: .; j_call: TRBJ1-1; cdr3_nt: TGTGCCAGTAGGCCCCGGGGTAGTGCCTCTGAAGCTTTCTTT; cdr3_aa: CASRPRGSASEAFF
v_call: TRBV29-1; clone_size: .; d_call: TRBD2; j_call: TRBJ2-3; cdr3_nt: TGCAGCGTTGAAGATGCGGGAGGAACAGATACGCAGTATTTT; cdr3_aa: CSVEDAGGTDTQYF
v_call: TRBV12-5; clone_size: .; d_call: .; j_call: TRBJ2-7; cdr3_nt: TGTGCTAGTGGTTTGGGATCCCTCCCGGGGTACTTC; cdr3_aa: CASGLGSLPGYF
v_call: TRBV5-4; clone_size: .; d_call: .; j_call: TRBJ2-1; cdr3_nt: TGTGCCAGCAGCTTGGGGGCTAGCGCTTACAATGAGCAGTTCTTC; cdr3_aa: CASSLGASAYNEQFF
v_call: TRBV19; clone_size: .; d_call: .; j_call: TRBJ1-4; cdr3_nt: TGTGCCAGTAGTTCAAACGGGATTAATGAAAAACTGTTTTTT; cdr3_aa: CASSSNGINEKLFF
v_call: TRBV12-5; clone_size: .; d_call: TRBD1; j_call: TRBJ2-7; cdr3_nt: TGTGCTAGTGGTTTGCCCTCCTGGACAGGGGCTTCCTCCTACGAGCAGTACTTC; cdr3_aa: CASGLPSWTGASSYEQYF
v_call: TRBV27; clone_size: .; d_call: .; j_call: TRBJ2-1; cdr3_nt: TGTGCCAGCAGTAGTAGAGGGCACAATGAGCAGTTCTTC; cdr3_aa: CASSSRGHNEQFF
v_call: TRBV18; clone_size: .; d_call: .; j_call: TRBJ2-6; cdr3_nt: TGTGCCAGTCAGGTTTTGGGCACTCTACAAACGAACTCTGGGGCCAACGTCCTGACTTTC; cdr3_aa: CASQVLGTLQTNSGANVLTF
v_call: TRBV6-4; clone_size: .; d_call: TRBD1; j_call: TRBJ1-2; cdr3_nt: TGTGCCAGCAGCAAGACAGGGGGCCCGGATGGCTACACCTTC; cdr3_aa: CASSKTGGPDGYTF
v_call: TRBV6-5; clone_size: .; d_call: TRBD1; j_call: TRBJ1-2; cdr3_nt: TGTGCCAGCAGTTATTTCCGACAGGGGGCACATGGCTACACCTTC; cdr3_aa: CASSYFRQGAHGYTF
v_call: TRBV7-9; clone_size: once; d_call: .; j_call: TRBJ2-7; cdr3_nt: TGTGCCAGCAGCCCCCGGGAAGGGATGAGCGAGCAGTACTTC; cdr3_aa: CASSPREGMSEQYF
v_call: TRBV19; clone_size: .; d_call: .; j_call: TRBJ1-1; cdr3_nt: TGTGCCAGTAGTATAGCTGGCCCAGGAACTGAAGCTTTCTTT; cdr3_aa: CASSIAGPGTEAFF
v_call: TRBV30; clone_size: .; d_call: .; j_call: TRBJ1-4; cdr3_nt: TGTGCCTGGAGTACCTGGGGAGAGGCAACTAATGAAAAACTGTTTTTT; cdr3_aa: CAWSTWGEATNEKLFF
v_call: TRBV2; clone_size: few; d_call: .; j_call: TRBJ2-1; cdr3_nt: TGTGCCAGCATTCTACCCGAAGATGATGAGCAGTTCTTC; cdr3_aa: CASILPEDDEQFF
v_call: TRBV7-6; clone_size: .; d_call: .; j_call: TRBJ2-2; cdr3_nt: TGTGCCAGCAGCTCTAAGGTTTCCGCGGCGAACACCGGGGAGCTGTTTTTT; cdr3_aa: CASSSKVSAANTGELFF
v_call: TRBV7-2; clone_size: .; d_call: TRBD2; j_call: TRBJ2-1; cdr3_nt: TGTGCCAGCAGCTCCCGTACTAGCGGGAGGATTCGAGATGAGCAGTTCTTC; cdr3_aa: CASSSRTSGRIRDEQFF
v_call: TRBV4-2; clone_size: .; d_call: TRBD1; j_call: TRBJ2-4; cdr3_nt: TGTGCCAGCAGCCAAAACCTCGGGACAGGGGTAACAAACATTCAGTACTTC; cdr3_aa: CASSQNLGTGVTNIQYF
v_call: TRBV7-9; clone_size: .; d_call: TRBD1; j_call: TRBJ2-7; cdr3_nt: TGTGCCAGCAGCCGACAGGGGGACAGTCTGGGGACCTACGAGCAGTACTTC; cdr3_aa: CASSRQGDSLGTYEQYF
v_call: TRBV9; clone_size: .; d_call: TRBD1; j_call: TRBJ2-2; cdr3_nt: TGTGCCAGCAGCCGACAGGGGCCCACCGGGGAGCTGTTTTTT; cdr3_aa: CASSRQGPTGELFF
v_call: TRBV7-8; clone_size: .; d_call: .; j_call: TRBJ2-7; cdr3_nt: TGTGCCAGCAGCTTGGAGCCAGGGGTGAGCTACGAGCAGTACTTC; cdr3_aa: CASSLEPGVSYEQYF
v_call: TRBV6-1; clone_size: .; d_call: TRBD2; j_call: TRBJ2-1; cdr3_nt: TGTGCCAGCAGTGAACGGCGAGGACTAGCGAGCAATGAGCAGTTCTTC; cdr3_aa: CASSERRGLASNEQFF
v_call: TRBV28; clone_size: .; d_call: .; j_call: TRBJ1-5; cdr3_nt: TGTGCCAGCAGTTTATATCGGGGAGGAAGCCAGCCCCAGCATTTT; cdr3_aa: CASSLYRGGSQPQHF
v_call: TRBV7-9; clone_size: .; d_call: .; j_call: TRBJ2-2; cdr3_nt: TGTGCCAGCAGCTTTCTAGCGATCGGGGAGCTGTTTTTT; cdr3_aa: CASSFLAIGELFF
v_call: TRBV9; clone_size: .; d_call: TRBD2; j_call: TRBJ2-7; cdr3_nt: TGTGCCAGCAGCGTAGGGGGGGGACTCCTCTCCTACGAGCAGTACTTC; cdr3_aa: CASSVGGGLLSYEQYF
v_call: TRBV12-5; clone_size: .; d_call: .; j_call: TRBJ2-2; cdr3_nt: TGTGCTAGTGCAGGGGTAGGGTACACCGGCGAGCTGTTTTTT; cdr3_aa: CASAGVGYTGELFF
v_call: TRBV27; clone_size: .; d_call: .; j_call: TRBJ2-7; cdr3_nt: TGTGCCAGCAGTTTATTGGTCGGGAGTGGGTCCTACGAGCAGTACTTC; cdr3_aa: CASSLLVGSGSYEQYF
v_call: TRBV7-9; clone_size: .; d_call: TRBD2; j_call: TRBJ2-7; cdr3_nt: TGTGCCAGCAGCTTGGGTTTACTAGCGGGCAACTACGAGCAGTACTTC; cdr3_aa: CASSLGLLAGNYEQYF
v_call: TRBV5-1; clone_size: .; d_call: .; j_call: TRBJ1-4; cdr3_nt: TGCGCCAGCAGCTGGGGGGTTACATCGAAAGATGAAAAACTGTTTTTT; cdr3_aa: CASSWGVTSKDEKLFF